What follows are 25 T cell receptor beta chains derived from one specimen sequenced in a study of control samples from healthy donors and cancer patients. Here immunoSEQ multiplex PCR was the method, and the copy in TCRdb shows in-frame clones only, minus some. The top ten hold 2.9% of the sample, which has 100,000 to 150,000 clones, around 87% seen once. Sequenced material: blood. These receptors were collected from a man aged 60 to 75 in good health.

The chain joins TRBV6-5 to TRBJ2-6; D might be TRBD1 (6 bases). V was shortened by 6 bases and J by 2 bases, with 11 bases between the two germline ends. Germline CDR1 and CDR2: MNHEY and SVGAGI. The CDR3 totals 15 residues. The CDR3 spells CASSSTGTGANVLTF. The CDR3 DNA sequence: TGTGCCAGCAGCTCTACAGGGACTGGGGCCAACGTCCTGACTTTC.

J is TRBJ2-2 and V is TRBV9; D unresolved. Germline V gene data show CDR1 as SGDLS and CDR2 as YYNGEE. Trimming took off 1 base at V and 2 bases at J, with 6 bases between the two ends. The CDR3 consists of 14 residues. DNA of the CDR3: TGTGCCAGCAGCGTAATAAGCAACACCGGGGAGCTGTTTTTT. Amino acid sequence: CASSVISNTGELFF.

The chain is built from TRBV28 and TRBJ2-7, with D unclear. The V and J ends lost 5 bases and 6 bases respectively, with 8 bases between them. The CDR3 runs 11 residues. Germline lookup yields CDR1 MDHEN and CDR2 SYDVKM. CDR3 amino acids: CASSPHSEQYF. The CDR3 nucleotides are TGTGCCAGCAGTCCCCACAGCGAGCAGTACTTC.

This clone has a single count. This chain links TRBV7-6 with TRBJ2-7; the D is unclear. CDR1 is SGHVS and CDR2 is FNYEAQ in the germline V gene. The CDR3 spans 13 residues. The ends were cut back, 5 bases at V and 0 bases at J, with 8 bases in the middle. In nucleotides, the CDR3 is TGTGCCAGCAGCCGAGGCGGCTCCTACGAGCAGTACTTC. It translates to CASSRGGSYEQYF.

The CDR3: CASSAGLSSYNSPLHF. For the CDR3, the DNA is TGCGCCAGCAGCGCGGGACTGAGCTCCTATAATTCACCCCTCCACTTT. The chain combines TRBV5-1 with TRBJ1-6; tentative D call: TRBD1 (5 bases). V lost 4 bases to trimming and J lost 0 bases, with 11 bases between them. The CDR3 extends over 16 amino acids. The germline gives CDR1 SGHRS, CDR2 YFSETQ. The full variable domain, completed using reference TRBV5-1 and TRBJ1-6, is KAGVTQTPRYLIKTRGQQVTLSCSPISGHRSVSWYQQTPGQGLQFLFEYFSETQRNKGNFPGRFSGRQFSNSRSEMNVSTLELGDSALYLCASSAGLSSYNSPLHFGNGTRLTVT.

The rearrangement uses TRBV9 and TRBJ1-2; D unresolved. CDR3 size: 14 residues. In germline, CDR1 is SGDLS, CDR2 YYNGEE. Trimming took 4 bases from V and 0 from J, leaving 10 bases between them. In DNA, the CDR3 is TGTGCCAGCAGCATCGGCGGTTCTAACTATGGCTACACCTTC. Amino acids: CASSIGGSNYGYTF.

The V call is TRBV18, the J call TRBJ1-2, with a weak D call TRBD1 (5 bases). The V gene's germline CDR1 is KGHSH and CDR2 LQKENI. The V end lost 2 bases, the J end lost 8 bases, and 18 bases lay between the germline ends. The CDR3 loop spans 15 amino acids. The CDR3 coding sequence is TGTGCCAGCTCACCAAGTACAGCCGAGGGGATGGGCTACACCTTC. This translates into CASSPSTAEGMGYTF. Full variable domain (rest looked up from reference TRBV18 and TRBJ1-2): NAGVMQNPRHLVRRRGQEARLRCSPMKGHSHVYWYRQLPEEGLKFMVYLQKENIIDESGMPKERFSAEFPKEGPSILRIQQVVRGDSAAYFCASSPSTAEGMGYTFGSGTRLTVV.

The gene calls are TRBV18 and TRBJ1-6; 8 positions match TRBD1. The CDR3 is made up of 15 amino acids. Per the germline V gene, CDR1 is KGHSH and CDR2 is LQKENI. V shed 6 bases and J 6 bases; nucleotides not matched to a gene: 7. DNA of the CDR3: TGTGCCAGCTCCCGAGGACAGGGCGGTAATTCACCCCTCCACTTT. Its translation is CASSRGQGGNSPLHF.

The V call is TRBV21-1, the J call TRBJ2-5; whether TRBD2, the table's D call, matches the DNA was not checked. TRBV21-1 is a recognized pseudogene. The CDR3 totals 15 residues. The CDR3 here is CASSKSNSSSETQYF. CDR3 bases: TGTGCCAGCAGCAAGTCCAATTCTAGTAGCGAGACCCAGTACTTC.

The rearrangement uses TRBV5-1 and TRBJ2-7; the match to TRBD1 covers 7 bases. The V gene end was trimmed by 4 bases and the J gene end by 7 bases; junction bases not matched to a gene: 11. From germline, CDR1 is SGHRS and CDR2 YFSETQ. The CDR3 totals 14 residues. CDR3: CASSAGQEVWEQYF. The CDR3 DNA follows: TGCGCCAGCAGCGCCGGACAGGAGGTTTGGGAGCAGTACTTC. The full variable domain, rest sourced from reference TRBV5-1 and TRBJ2-7, is KAGVTQTPRYLIKTRGQQVTLSCSPISGHRSVSWYQQTPGQGLQFLFEYFSETQRNKGNFPGRFSGRQFSNSRSEMNVSTLELGDSALYLCASSAGQEVWEQYFGPGTRLTVT.

The V call is TRBV24-1, the J call TRBJ1-2; 8 bases agree with TRBD1. In germline, CDR1 is KGHDR, CDR2 SFDVKD. Trimming cost V 3 bases and J 0 bases; bases outside gene matches: 17. CDR3 length equals 20 residues. The chain's CDR3 is CATSDPRGDGTGTPNYGYTF. Written as DNA, the CDR3 is TGTGCCACCAGTGATCCTAGGGGGGACGGGACAGGAACCCCTAACTATGGCTACACCTTC.

The chain recombines TRBV7-8 with TRBJ1-1; the D gene is possibly TRBD1 (6 bases). V was clipped by 1 base and J by 0 bases, with 12 bases between them. This CDR3 region has 16 residues. The germline CDR1 and CDR2 sequences are SGHVS and FQNEAQ. CDR3 in amino acids: CASSLVGGALNTEAFF. In DNA, the CDR3 is TGTGCCAGCAGCTTAGTGGGGGGGGCCTTGAACACTGAAGCTTTCTTT.

In regard to this clone: Other nucleotide sequences in the sample specify the same CDR3. The CDR3 is CASSPRRENEKLFF. CDR3 sequence (DNA): TGTGCCAGCTCACCACGGCGGGAAAATGAAAAACTGTTTTTT. The rearrangement joins TRBV18 to TRBJ1-4; no definite D call. Germline V gene lookup returns CDR1 KGHSH and CDR2 LQKENI. The CDR3 runs 14 residues. V was trimmed by 1 base and J by 5 bases, leaving 8 bases between them. The variable domain in full, completed from reference TRBV18 and TRBJ1-4, reads NAGVMQNPRHLVRRRGQEARLRCSPMKGHSHVYWYRQLPEEGLKFMVYLQKENIIDESGMPKERFSAEFPKEGPSILRIQQVVRGDSAAYFCASSPRRENEKLFFGSGTQLSVL.

This chain uses TRBV4-2 with TRBJ1-1; D is unclear. V was shortened by 3 bases and J by 11 bases, with 16 bases between the two germline ends. The CDR3 is 13 amino acids. The germline CDR1 and CDR2 sequences are LGHNA and YNFKEQ. The CDR3 coding sequence is TGTGCCAGCAGCCACGAGACTTACCTGGGCGCTTTCTTT. Translated: CASSHETYLGAFF.

This sequence joins TRBV19 and TRBJ2-5; TRBD1 is a possible D gene (5 bases). This CDR3 contains 14 residues. V was pared by 6 bases and J by 5 bases, with 16 bases between. Germline V gene data show CDR1 as LNHDA and CDR2 as SQIVND (reference sequence). The CDR3 nucleotides read TGTGCCAGTAGCACGCCAGGGTTCAGGGAGACCCAGTACTTC. This gives the protein CASSTPGFRETQYF.

The chain joins TRBV10-1 to TRBJ1-1; D uncertain. V dropped 0 bases and J dropped 1 base, with 9 bases sitting between them. The CDR3 is 15 amino acids. CDR1 WNHNN and CDR2 SYGVQD come from the germline V gene (reference sequence). CDR3 region: CASSESKAGNTEAFF. The DNA of the CDR3 is TGCGCCAGCAGTGAGTCGAAGGCGGGGAACACTGAAGCTTTCTTT.

The chain has TRBV3-1 (or the pseudogene TRBV3-2) and TRBJ1-3; perhaps TRBD1 as D (6 bases). CDR1 is LGHDT, CDR2 YNNKEL, per germline (reference sequence). CDR3 length: 15 amino acids. With 5 bases removed from V and 7 bases from J, the gap between germline ends came to 18 bases. Here the CDR3 reads CASSYGGGLGNTIYF. In DNA form, the CDR3 reads TGTGCCAGCAGCTACGGGGGCGGGTTGGGGAACACCATATATTTT.

The chain links TRBV4-1 to TRBJ1-6; D gene unclear. The CDR3 is 17 residues long. The germline V gene has CDR1 MGHRA and CDR2 YSYEKL. The germline V and J ends were trimmed by 3 bases and 7 bases, with 19 bases remaining between them. The CDR3 nucleotides read TGCGCCAGCAGCCATTCCCCGGAGAGGGCTAGGAATTCACCCCTCCACTTT. It is translated as CASSHSPERARNSPLHF.

In its sample, this clone was seen a few times. J is TRBJ1-2 and V is TRBV27; tentatively, D is TRBD1 (5 bases). Per germline, CDR1 MNHEY and CDR2 SMNVEV (reference sequence). V lost 8 bases and J 4 bases, leaving 17 bases between the germline ends. There are 14 residues in the CDR3. CDR3: CASRDPGGLYGYTF. CDR3 bases: TGTGCCAGCCGAGACCCCGGGGGTCTCTATGGCTACACCTTC.

The J gene is TRBJ1-3, the V gene TRBV6-5; the D gene is possibly TRBD1 (5 bases). The V and J ends lost 5 bases and 7 bases respectively, with 15 bases between them. The CDR3 spans 14 residues. Germline V gene data show CDR1 as MNHEY and CDR2 as SVGAGI. CDR3 DNA: TGTGCCAGCAGTCAGGACAAAAACGGGAACACCATATATTTT. This gives the protein CASSQDKNGNTIYF.

The genes are TRBV29-1 and TRBJ1-2; TRBD1 aligns across 7 bases. In germline, CDR1 is SQVTM, CDR2 ANQGSEA. CDR3 length: 14 amino acids. Trimming cost V 4 bases and J 8 bases; bases outside gene matches: 13. CDR3 region: CSVGPDREKGGYTF. The DNA for the CDR3 is TGCAGCGTTGGGCCCGACAGGGAGAAAGGGGGCTACACCTTC. Combining the CDR3 with reference TRBV29-1 and TRBJ1-2 gives the whole variable domain SAVISQKPSRDICQRGTSLTIQCQVDSQVTMMFWYRQQPGQSLTLIATANQGSEATYESGFVIDKFPISRPNLTFSTLTVSNMSPEDSSIYLCSVGPDREKGGYTFGSGTRLTVV.

This rearrangement joins TRBV19 to TRBJ1-1; 10 positions match TRBD1. Germline CDR1 is LNHDA and CDR2 is SQIVND (reference sequence). The V and J ends lost 4 bases and 7 bases, in that order; junction bases with no gene match: 9. The CDR3 is 15 amino acids. CDR3 bases: TGTGCCAGTAGTACCCTTAGGGACAGGGGCCGTGAAGCTTTCTTT. Its protein product is CASSTLRDRGREAFF.

The chain carries TRBV7-2 and TRBJ2-2; D is possibly TRBD1 (6 bases). Germline V gene lookup returns CDR1 SGHTA and CDR2 FQGNSA. The CDR3 is made up of 15 amino acids. Trimming removed 2 bases from V and 5 bases from J, with 12 bases in between. The CDR3 DNA sequence: TGTGCCAGCAGCTTACAGGGGAGTGTGACCGGGGAGCTGTTTTTT. Its protein product is CASSLQGSVTGELFF.

The V and J genes are TRBV5-6 and TRBJ2-7; D uncertain. With 4 bases removed from V and 2 bases from J, the gap between germline ends came to 7 bases. The germline CDR1 and CDR2 sequences are SGHDT and YYEEEE. The CDR3 length is 12 residues. The CDR3 DNA reads as TGTGCCAGCAGCCTGATCACCTACGAGCAGTACTTC. This sequence encodes CASSLITYEQYF.

As for this clone: Other DNA sequences from this sample encode an identical CDR3 as well. V and J are TRBV19 and TRBJ2-1; D might be TRBD2 (6 bases). V lost 0 bases and J 4 bases, leaving 10 bases between the germline ends. CDR3 length equals 15 residues. CDR1 LNHDA and CDR2 SQIVND come from the germline V gene (reference sequence). The CDR3 sequence is CASSIEASGYNEQFF. CDR3 coding DNA: TGTGCCAGTAGTATAGAGGCCAGCGGGTACAATGAGCAGTTCTTC.